This entry concerns a single T cell receptor (beta chain). Its antigen has not been determined. No qualities accompany the bases; no much larger clone lies one base away. The data belong to a study of post-analysis software for immune sequencing data (dated by TCRdb to about 2015). Study-level background: Relapsing-remitting, secondary progressive and progressive-relapsing multiple sclerosis were recorded as disease courses, and subtype annotation was lacking for some patients. The multiple sclerosis patient repertoires were compared with ten to eleven previously published healthy control repertoires from donors aged 6 to 25 years. A subset of samples was prepared in parallel using single-end sample barcoding, then pooled and co-amplified after Illumina adapter ligation.

The receptor library was made with PCR. Instrument on record: Illumina HiSeq 2500. To reduce PCR and sequencing biases, unique molecular identifiers were incorporated into the TCR beta cDNA libraries. About 500,000 cDNA molecules were obtained for every 1 to 10 million input T cells, so each molecule roughly corresponded to one T cell. The patient libraries were prepared and sequenced with the same protocol used for the earlier healthy control dataset. Within a given batch, samples were prepared together, multiplexed and sequenced on the same HiSeq lane. The authors' analysis ran thus. Raw barcoded reads were processed with MIGEC, discarding single-read molecular identifier groups before consensus assembly and CDR3 extraction. Clonotype tables were post-analysed with VDJtools, and diversity was normalized by down-sampling all datasets to the smallest sample size. To correct batch-related cross-sample contamination, repertoire overlap clustering matched CDR3 amino acid sequences but not nucleotide sequences. Using fastp at Q25 and MiXCR, TCRdb reprocessed the public reads and kept productive beta chains. Records with the same CDR3 protein are collapsed into one entry carrying the most frequent genes and DNA. These V and J calls derive from TCRdb rather than the authors' analysis. The sample contains about 820,000 distinct CDR3 sequences, about 57% of them found a single time. In total, the top ten clones hold 4.6% of the sample.

V is pruned by 2 bases and J by 1 base, leaving 8 bases of the junction without a gene match. From the cysteine up to the phenylalanine, the CDR3 has a length of 16 residues. Solely the CDR3 DNA is kept, with 48 bases framed from the first base. CDR1 and CDR2 were assigned from the germline V gene as SGHVS and FNYEAQ. To demonstrate the VDJtools post-analysis software, TCR beta repertoires were profiled from the peripheral blood of more than ten young patients with multiple sclerosis. The multiple sclerosis patients were children and adolescents between roughly 6 and 16 years of age. Results the study describes overall, beyond this receptor: Strong co-clustering of samples prepared in the same batch was shown by direct clustering with F measure, prompting a batch-effect correction. Patients showed significantly higher frequencies than controls for roughly five TRBV segments, among them TRBV5-6, TRBV5-1 and TRBV20-1. Normalized Chao1 diversity was significantly lower in multiple sclerosis patients than controls, suggesting substantial peripheral T-cell clonal expansion. The control group was slightly older than the multiple sclerosis patient group.

The source of this sequence is a girl between 5 and 17 years old with multiple sclerosis. The chain couples TRBV7-6 to TRBJ2-7, with 7 bases matching TRBD1. Sequencing was performed on blood. The CDR3 protein: CASSLLSGQESYEQYF. The DNA sequence is TGTGCCAGCAGCTTACTATCCGGACAGGAATCCTACGAGCAGTACTTC.